The present T cell receptor (beta chain) was sequenced within a study of cytomegalovirus exposure and HLA in healthy donors. Primers for the PCR totalled 60 Vbeta and 13 Jbeta. Using immunoSEQ multiplex PCR, the repertoire was profiled, and TCRdb retains in-frame clones only, with some absent. Here the sample spans under 200,000 clones, 77% being singletons. There are a few counts of this clone. Its antigen is as yet unknown. CDR1 and CDR2 from the germline V gene are SGHVS and FQNEAQ. The CDR3 is made up of 11 amino acids. V was pared by 5 bases and J by 6 bases, with 5 bases between. Study results and caveats: Later analysis indicated greater clonal expansion among HLA-associated TCR beta chains than among equally common other chains. One variant, a missense change in DCLRE1C, was linked in a later analysis to TCR beta V- and J-gene trimming. In a later analysis, parvovirus B19, influenza, CMV and Epstein-Barr virus appeared linked to several top co-occurrence clusters. Some segments of the V type, notably TRBV6-2 and TRBV6-3, were excluded as indistinguishable.

The receptor's source is a male donor in good health and CMV-seropositive. The chain carries TRBV7-8 and TRBJ2-1; no reliable D call. Sequenced: PBMCs. DNA for the CDR3: TGTGCCAGCAGCCGTCGCAATGAGCAGTTCTTC. This codes for CASSRRNEQFF.